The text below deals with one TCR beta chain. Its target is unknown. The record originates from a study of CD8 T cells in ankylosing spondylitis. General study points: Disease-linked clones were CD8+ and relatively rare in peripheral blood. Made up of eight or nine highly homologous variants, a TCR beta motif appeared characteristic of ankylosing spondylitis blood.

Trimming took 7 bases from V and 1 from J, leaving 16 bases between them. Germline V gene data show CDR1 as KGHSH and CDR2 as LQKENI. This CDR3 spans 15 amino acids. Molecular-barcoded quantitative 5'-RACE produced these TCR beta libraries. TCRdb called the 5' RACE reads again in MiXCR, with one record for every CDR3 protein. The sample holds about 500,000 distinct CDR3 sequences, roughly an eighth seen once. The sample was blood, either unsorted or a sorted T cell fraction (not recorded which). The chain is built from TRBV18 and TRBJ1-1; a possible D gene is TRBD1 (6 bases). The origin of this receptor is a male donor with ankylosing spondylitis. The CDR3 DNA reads TGTGCCAGCTTAGGGGCAGGGGCCACGAACACTGAAGCTTTCTTT. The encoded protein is CASLGAGATNTEAFF.